The rows below give T cell receptor beta chains drawn from one sample of a study of blood T cell repertoires in COVID-19. Only in-frame clones appear in the TCRdb table, and some are missing; sequencing was by immunoSEQ multiplex PCR. The sample lists about 290,000 clones; more than 80% were seen once. The sample was peripheral blood. These receptors all come from a woman aged 30 to 39 with active or convalescent COVID-19. Both conserved end residues are part of each CDR3. D genes are given only for firm matches. Size is omitted from some rows. Given values are once, few, many or a class for expanded clones.

TGCGCCAGCAGTACGGGACAGGGCCAGGATACGCAGTATTTT,CASSTGQGQDTQYF,TRBV5-1,NA,TRBJ2-3,TRBD1
TGTGCCAGCAGCCCGAGGGGGGCGGGGGGGGAGTTTGGTGAGCAGTTCTTC,CASSPRGAGGEFGEQFF,TRBV7-2,once,TRBJ2-1,TRBD2
TGTGCCAGCAGTGATACAGGCTACGAGCAGTACTTC,CASSDTGYEQYF,TRBV2,NA,TRBJ2-7,NA
TGTGCCAGCAGTTTTAGTATTTCCGGGGAGCTGTTTTTT,CASSFSISGELFF,TRBV12-3/TRBV12-4,NA,TRBJ2-2,NA
TGTGCCAGCAGCTTCAGGGTGAACACTGAAGCTTTCTTT,CASSFRVNTEAFF,TRBV7-2,NA,TRBJ1-1,NA
TGTGCCAGCAGCCAAGAAGGCGGGGCTGGGGCCAACGTCCTGACTTTC,CASSQEGGAGANVLTF,TRBV3-1/TRBV3-2,once,TRBJ2-6,NA
TGCGCCAGCAGCCTTCCAGGCTACGAGCAGTACTTC,CASSLPGYEQYF,TRBV5-1,NA,TRBJ2-7,NA
TGTGCCAGCAGCCAATATACAGGGGACGGGGAGACCCAGTACTTC,CASSQYTGDGETQYF,TRBV3-1/TRBV3-2,NA,TRBJ2-5,TRBD1
TGTGCCAGCTCACCTACAAGGGAGGGAAACACCATATATTTT,CASSPTREGNTIYF,TRBV18,NA,TRBJ1-3,NA
TGTGCCAGCAGTTCCCCGCTCGGGGGTATTAACTATGGCTACACCTTC,CASSSPLGGINYGYTF,TRBV28,few,TRBJ1-2,NA
TGCGCCAGCAGCTTGGACAGGGAAACTTCACCCCTCCACTTT,CASSLDRETSPLHF,TRBV5-1,few,TRBJ1-6,NA
TGTGCCAGCAGCCCCGAGGCGGGTGGGGCCAACGTCCTGACTTTC,CASSPEAGGANVLTF,TRBV6-5,NA,TRBJ2-6,NA